These T cell receptor beta chains were read from a single sample in a study of human T cells and chemical hapten exposure. MiXCR, applied by TCRdb to the RACE reads, yields one record per CDR3 protein. Of about 260,000 distinct CDR3 sequences listed, 7% to 10% are singletons. The material sequenced was whole blood, taken in connection with sensitization to the hapten diphenylcyclopropenone (DPC). The receptors originated from a woman aged 35 to 49 with alopecia areata. Some clones in this sample may be carry-over from other donors' samples. Each CDR3 is given with its conserved first and last residue. Fields, in order: D gene, clone size, V gene, J gene, CDR3 DNA, CDR3 protein. D genes are given only for firm matches. Clone size is not always given. Where it is, it says once, few, many or a class for expanded clones.

NA	NA	TRBV6-5	TRBJ1-1	TGTGCCAGCAGTTCGACAGGTGAAGCTTTCTTT	CASSSTGEAFF
TRBD1	few	TRBV9	TRBJ2-6	TGTGCCAGCAGCGTAGGGTTGACAGGGCGTTTCTCTGGGGCCAACGTCCTGACTTTC	CASSVGLTGRFSGANVLTF
TRBD1	many	TRBV7-9	TRBJ1-5	TGTGCCAGCAGCCCCGCGAACAGGGGAAGCAATCAGCCCCAGCATTTT	CASSPANRGSNQPQHF
TRBD1	NA	TRBV7-9	TRBJ2-3	TGTGCCAGCAGTTCGAGGGGGCAGACAGATACGCAGTATTTT	CASSSRGQTDTQYF
TRBD2	NA	TRBV11-2	TRBJ2-3	TGTGCCAGCAGCTCACAGGGACTAGCGGCCGGCACAGATACGCAGTATTTT	CASSSQGLAAGTDTQYF
NA	few	TRBV28	TRBJ1-2	TGTGCCAGCAGTTCCCCGGCCTGGCGACAGCGATATAACTATGGCTACACCTTC	CASSSPAWRQRYNYGYTF
TRBD2	few	TRBV20-1	TRBJ2-7	TGCAGTGCCAGTAGCGGGAGGTACGAGCAGTACTTC	CSASSGRYEQYF
TRBD1	many	TRBV6-5	TRBJ1-1	TGTGCCAGCAGTAAATTGACAGGGGCCACTGAAGCTTTCTTT	CASSKLTGATEAFF
NA	few	TRBV7-6	TRBJ2-1	TGTGCCAGCAGCCTCCGTAACGGGAATTCGCGTAATGAGCAGTTCTTC	CASSLRNGNSRNEQFF
TRBD2	NA	TRBV7-2	TRBJ2-1	TGTGCCAGCAGCTTAGTGGGACTAGCGGGAGCTGGTGAGCAGTTCTTC	CASSLVGLAGAGEQFF
NA	few	TRBV9	TRBJ2-3	TGTGCCAGCAGCGCTGAGGGAGTGGGCACAGATACGCAGTATTTT	CASSAEGVGTDTQYF
NA	few	TRBV6-2/TRBV6-3	TRBJ2-1	TGTGCCAGCACGAGGGGAGACAATGAGCAGTTCTTC	CASTRGDNEQFF
NA	many	TRBV5-5	TRBJ1-2	TGTGCCAGCAGCTTCGATCCGAAGCCGTATGGCTACACCTTC	CASSFDPKPYGYTF
NA	many	TRBV6-5	TRBJ1-3	TGTGCCAGCAGTTACTCGCGATTCCTCTCTGGAAACACCATATATTTT	CASSYSRFLSGNTIYF
NA	NA	TRBV6-2/TRBV6-3	TRBJ1-4	TGTGCCAGCAGTTCCCCGACTGAGAATGAAAAACTGTTTTTT	CASSSPTENEKLFF
NA	NA	TRBV7-8	TRBJ2-2	TGTGCCAGCAGCTTGTTCGTATTCGCGAACACCGGGGAGCTGTTTTTT	CASSLFVFANTGELFF
TRBD1	NA	TRBV20-1	TRBJ1-2	TGCAGTGCTAGGGGGACAGCTGAAATTTATGGCTACACCTTC	CSARGTAEIYGYTF
TRBD2	few	TRBV4-2	TRBJ2-5	TGTGCCAGCAGCCAGGATTTGTCTCATTACACGGGAGGAGAGACCCAGTACTTC	CASSQDLSHYTGGETQYF
NA	NA	TRBV6-2/TRBV6-3	TRBJ2-1	TGTGCCAGCAGTTACTCGAATCCGCCTTCCCGCCTGTACAATGAGCAGTTCTTC	CASSYSNPPSRLYNEQFF
TRBD1	few	TRBV6-2/TRBV6-3	TRBJ2-6	TGTGCCACCAGACAGGGGTACTCTGGGGCCAACGTCCTGACTTTC	CATRQGYSGANVLTF
NA	NA	TRBV28	TRBJ2-1	TGTGCCAGCAGTTCACCACAGGGAAACGAGCAGTTCTTC	CASSSPQGNEQFF
NA	many	TRBV11-1	TRBJ2-1	TGTGCCAGCAGCTTACTAAACAATGAGCAGTTCTTC	CASSLLNNEQFF
NA	NA	TRBV7-9	TRBJ2-5	TGTGCCAGCAGCTTCGTTCGGGGGCGGGAGGAGACCCAGTACTTC	CASSFVRGREETQYF
NA	NA	TRBV6-2/TRBV6-3	TRBJ1-1	TGTGCCAGCAGGGAAGTGGGGACAGAAGCTTTCTTT	CASREVGTEAFF
TRBD2	many	TRBV20-1	TRBJ2-3	TGCAGTGCTCCCGGGACTAGCGGGTATACGCAGTATTTT	CSAPGTSGYTQYF
TRBD2	few	TRBV12-3/TRBV12-4	TRBJ2-3	TGTGCCAGCAGTAGAGGGACTAGTACTCAGGATACGCAGTATTTT	CASSRGTSTQDTQYF
NA	many	TRBV2	TRBJ2-1	TGTGCCAGCGAAGAGGATCTTTACAATGAGCAGTTCTTC	CASEEDLYNEQFF
TRBD2	NA	TRBV2	TRBJ2-5	TGTGCCAGCAGTGCTGTTAGCGGGATAGAGACCCAGTACTTC	CASSAVSGIETQYF
TRBD1	many	TRBV20-1	TRBJ2-2	TGCAGTGCAGACAGGGGGCAGAACACCGGGGAGCTGTTTTTT	CSADRGQNTGELFF
NA	NA	TRBV4-1	TRBJ1-2	TGCGCCAGCAGCCAAGCTTTCTCCGGGTGGGGACTCTATGGCTACACCTTC	CASSQAFSGWGLYGYTF
TRBD2	few	TRBV6-2/TRBV6-3	TRBJ2-1	TGTGCCAGCATTCTGGGCGGGGGTAGCTCCTACAATGAGCAGTTCTTC	CASILGGGSSYNEQFF
NA	NA	TRBV15	TRBJ2-1	TGTGCCACCAGTAAGCGACTGTCCTACAATGAGCAGTTCTTC	CATSKRLSYNEQFF
NA	NA	TRBV9	TRBJ2-3	TGTGCCAGCAGCGCAGGACTCCTCACAGATACGCAGTATTTT	CASSAGLLTDTQYF
NA	NA	TRBV6-1	TRBJ2-1	TGTGCCAGCAGTGTCAAGGGTAGCAATGAGCAGTTCTTC	CASSVKGSNEQFF
NA	NA	TRBV6-5	TRBJ2-7	TGTGCCAGCAGTTACTCGTCCGCCAGGGCCTACGAGCAGTACTTC	CASSYSSARAYEQYF
TRBD1	few	TRBV10-3	TRBJ1-1	TGTGCCATCAGGACAGGGACTTGGAACACTGAAGCTTTCTTT	CAIRTGTWNTEAFF
NA	few	TRBV29-1	TRBJ2-7	TGCAGCGTCGAAGAGTCGACAGGAGGGGTCTTC	CSVEESTGGVF
TRBD1	NA	TRBV12-3/TRBV12-4	TRBJ1-4	TGTGCCAGCAGCTCCGGGACAGGGGGTCGGTCGGATGAAAAACTGTTTTTT	CASSSGTGGRSDEKLFF
NA	many	TRBV24-1	TRBJ2-5	TGTGCCACCAGTGCATTCGGGGGACAACAAGAGACCCAGTACTTC	CATSAFGGQQETQYF
NA	few	TRBV7-9	TRBJ2-3	TGTGCCAGCAGCTTGTCCAGGGTAGGGATCAATACGCAGTATTTT	CASSLSRVGINTQYF
NA	few	TRBV5-8	TRBJ2-1	TGTGCCAGCAGCCCCCATCGGGTTAAGAGCTATGAGCAGTTCTTC	CASSPHRVKSYEQFF
TRBD2	NA	TRBV5-1	TRBJ2-5	TGCGCCAGCAGCTTGGGAACGGGAGGGCCGGGAGAGACCCAGTACTTC	CASSLGTGGPGETQYF
TRBD1	NA	TRBV15	TRBJ1-4	TGTGCCACCAGCAGCGGATGGACAGGGAATGAAAAACTGTTTTTT	CATSSGWTGNEKLFF
NA	few	TRBV7-2	TRBJ1-1	TGTGCCAGCAGCTTAGCGATGGTAAACACTGAAGCTTTCTTT	CASSLAMVNTEAFF
NA	few	TRBV6-2/TRBV6-3	TRBJ2-1	TGTGCCAGCAGCACTCCAAGGGGTGTAACGGGCCATGAGCAGTTCTTC	CASSTPRGVTGHEQFF
NA	few	TRBV20-1	TRBJ1-5	TGCAGTGCTAGAGAGCCGGGGGGCGAGGAACGGCCCCAGCATTTT	CSAREPGGEERPQHF
NA	many	TRBV29-1	TRBJ1-1	TGCAGCGTAAACCCCCAGGGCTTCACTGAAGCTTTCTTT	CSVNPQGFTEAFF
TRBD2	few	TRBV7-2	TRBJ2-5	TGTGCCAGCAGCTCTAGCGGGAGTCGGGCAGAGACCCAGTACTTC	CASSSSGSRAETQYF
NA	NA	TRBV12-3/TRBV12-4	TRBJ2-2	TGTGCCAGCAGTCACAGGGCCGGGGAGCTGTTTTTT	CASSHRAGELFF
TRBD1	many	TRBV20-1	TRBJ1-5	TGCAGTGCTAGAAAGGACAGGGGGCGCGGTCAGCCCCAGCATTTT	CSARKDRGRGQPQHF
TRBD1	many	TRBV6-5	TRBJ1-1	TGTGCCAGCAGTTACCAGACAGGGAAATCTGAAGCTTTCTTT	CASSYQTGKSEAFF
NA	few	TRBV7-2	TRBJ1-5	TGTGCCAGCAGCTTAGGCTCTAGTAGCAATCAGCCCCAGCATTTT	CASSLGSSSNQPQHF
NA	NA	TRBV19	TRBJ2-2	TGTGCCAGTAGTCGGGTCCGAGCGGACACCGGGGAGCTGTTTTTT	CASSRVRADTGELFF
TRBD1	many	TRBV28	TRBJ1-2	TGTGCCATCGCCCAGGGGGCGGGTGGCTACACCTTC	CAIAQGAGGYTF
TRBD1	many	TRBV28	TRBJ1-1	TGTGCCAGCAAACCAGGGGGCTCGAACACTGAAGCTTTCTTT	CASKPGGSNTEAFF
NA	NA	TRBV20-1	TRBJ2-7	TGCAGTGCTAGCCTCCCTCCCGGACAGTCCTCCTACGAGCAGTACTTC	CSASLPPGQSSYEQYF
TRBD1	few	TRBV3-1	TRBJ2-7	TGTGCCAGCAGCCCGTATGGCCGAGACAGGGACAGCGAGCAGTACTTC	CASSPYGRDRDSEQYF
NA	few	TRBV7-6	TRBJ2-2	TGTGCCAGCAGCTTAGATAGGGGGTCCGGGGAGCTGTTTTTT	CASSLDRGSGELFF
TRBD1	NA	TRBV3-1	TRBJ1-2	TGTGCCAGCAGCCCAACGGACAGGGAACACTATGGCTACACCTTC	CASSPTDREHYGYTF